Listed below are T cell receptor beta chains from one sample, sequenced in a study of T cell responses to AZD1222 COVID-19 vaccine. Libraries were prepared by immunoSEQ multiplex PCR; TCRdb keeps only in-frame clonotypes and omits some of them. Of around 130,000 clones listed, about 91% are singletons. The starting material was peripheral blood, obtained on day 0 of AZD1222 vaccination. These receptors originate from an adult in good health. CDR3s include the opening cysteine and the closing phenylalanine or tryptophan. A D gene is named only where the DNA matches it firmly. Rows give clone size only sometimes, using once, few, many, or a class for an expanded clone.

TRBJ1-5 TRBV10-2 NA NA CASSESRGNQPQHF TGCGCCAGCAGTGAGTCGAGAGGCAATCAGCCCCAGCATTTT
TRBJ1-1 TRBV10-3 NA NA CAISGRQDPSTEAFF TGTGCCATCAGTGGTAGACAGGACCCCAGCACTGAAGCTTTCTTT
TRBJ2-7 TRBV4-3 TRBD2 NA CASSRYLAGGGYEQYF TGCGCCAGCAGCCGGTACCTAGCGGGAGGCGGTTACGAGCAGTACTTC
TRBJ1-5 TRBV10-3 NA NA CAISPYRAGSNQPQHF TGTGCCATCAGTCCTTACAGGGCTGGGTCCAATCAGCCCCAGCATTTT
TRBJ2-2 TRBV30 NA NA CAWSRGLTGELFF TGTGCCTGGAGTCGTGGGTTGACCGGGGAGCTGTTTTTT
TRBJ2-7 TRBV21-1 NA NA CASSPWTRFPF TGTGCCAGCAGCCCCTGGACAAGATTTCCCTTC
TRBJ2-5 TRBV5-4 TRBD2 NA CASSFDAGGQETQYF TGTGCCAGCAGCTTTGACGCGGGAGGCCAAGAGACCCAGTACTTC
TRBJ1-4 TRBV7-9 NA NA CASSFSGVVGKLFF TGTGCCAGCAGCTTTAGTGGGGTCGTTGGAAAACTGTTTTTT
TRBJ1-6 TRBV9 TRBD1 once CASSPTGTGASPLHF TGTGCCAGCAGCCCGACCGGGACAGGTGCTTCACCCCTCCACTTT
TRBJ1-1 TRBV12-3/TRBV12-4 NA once CASTTTIRSEAFF TGTGCCAGCACAACTACCATTAGGTCTGAAGCTTTCTTT
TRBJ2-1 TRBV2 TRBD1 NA CASSGTGENNEQFF TGTGCCAGCAGCGGTACAGGGGAGAACAATGAGCAGTTCTTC
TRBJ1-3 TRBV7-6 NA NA CASSLEGSGNTIYF TGTGCCAGCAGCTTAGAAGGCTCTGGAAACACCATATATTTT
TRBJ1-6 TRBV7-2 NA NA CASSLEGIDSPLHF TGTGCCAGCAGCTTAGAAGGGATCGATTCACCCCTCCACTTT
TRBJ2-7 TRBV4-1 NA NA CASSQDLAYEQYF TGCGCCAGCAGCCAAGACTTGGCCTACGAGCAGTACTTC
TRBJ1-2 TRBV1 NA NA CTSSQDRTGDNYGYTF TGCACCAGCAGCCAAGACCGGACAGGGGATAACTATGGCTACACCTTC
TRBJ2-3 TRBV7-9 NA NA CASSDSQGLTDTQYF TGTGCCAGCAGCGACAGTCAGGGTTTGACAGATACGCAGTATTTT
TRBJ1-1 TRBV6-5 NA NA CASSYWDTGTEAFF TGTGCCAGCAGTTACTGGGACACAGGAACTGAAGCTTTCTTT
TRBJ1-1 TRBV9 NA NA CASSVDTVATTGAFF TGTGCCAGCAGCGTAGATACCGTCGCAACGACAGGAGCCTTCTTT
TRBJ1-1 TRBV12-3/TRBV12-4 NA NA CASSFRGLQAFF TGTGCCAGCAGTTTTAGGGGCCTCCAAGCTTTCTTT
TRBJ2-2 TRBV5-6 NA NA CASSLVMGAVNTGELFF TGTGCCAGCAGCTTGGTGATGGGGGCGGTGAACACCGGGGAGCTGTTTTTT
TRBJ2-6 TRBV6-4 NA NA CASSALGPGANVLTF TGTGCCAGCAGTGCCCTGGGACCTGGGGCCAACGTCCTGACTTTC
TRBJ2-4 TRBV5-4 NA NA CASSFSGTKNIQYF TGTGCCAGCAGCTTCAGCGGAACCAAAAACATTCAGTACTTC
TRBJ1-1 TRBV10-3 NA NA CAISEGGENTEAFF TGTGCCATCAGTGAGGGAGGGGAGAACACTGAAGCTTTCTTT
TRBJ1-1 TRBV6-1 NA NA CASSEFRTNTEAFF TGTGCCAGCAGTGAATTTAGGACCAACACTGAAGCTTTCTTT
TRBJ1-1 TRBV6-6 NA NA CASAATEAFF TGTGCCAGCGCCGCCACTGAAGCTTTCTTT
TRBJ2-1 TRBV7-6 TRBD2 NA CASSLSSGRALEQFF TGTGCCAGCAGCTTAAGCAGCGGGAGGGCGCTTGAGCAGTTCTTC
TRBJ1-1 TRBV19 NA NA CASSIRVNTEAFF TGTGCCAGTAGTATTCGAGTGAACACTGAAGCTTTCTTT
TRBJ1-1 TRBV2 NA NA CASTVTEATEAFF TGTGCCAGCACCGTGACAGAGGCCACTGAAGCTTTCTTT
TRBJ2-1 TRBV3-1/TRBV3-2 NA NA CASSQGSGYNEQFF TGTGCCAGCAGCCAAGGGTCCGGCTACAATGAGCAGTTCTTC
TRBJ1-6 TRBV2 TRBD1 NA CASRATGTTVHF TGTGCCAGCCGCGCGACAGGGACGACGGTCCACTTT
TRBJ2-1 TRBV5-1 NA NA CASSHSLRSSYNEQFF TGCGCCAGCAGCCACTCCCTGCGGAGCTCCTACAATGAGCAGTTCTTC
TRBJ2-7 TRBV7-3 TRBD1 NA CASSPGQGSSDEQYF TGTGCCAGCAGCCCAGGACAGGGGAGTAGCGACGAGCAGTACTTC
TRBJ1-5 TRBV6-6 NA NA CASSYYTERNQPQHF TGTGCCAGCAGTTATTACACGGAGAGAAATCAGCCCCAGCATTTT
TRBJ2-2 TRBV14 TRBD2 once CASSRSSGRSTGELFF TGTGCCAGCAGCCGCTCTAGCGGGAGGTCCACCGGGGAGCTGTTTTTT
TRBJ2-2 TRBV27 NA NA CASSLLQPLGNAGELFF TGTGCCAGCAGTTTATTACAGCCCCTGGGGAACGCCGGGGAGCTGTTTTTT